This record covers a single T cell receptor (beta chain). These data come from a study of glioma-infiltrating T cells. TCR alpha and beta CDR3 regions were amplified from RNA using iRepertoire nested multiplex PCR. TCRdb reanalysed the multiplex PCR reads using MiXCR and keeps one entry per CDR3 protein. This repertoire shows about 130,000 distinct CDR3 sequences, about 25% found once; its top ten account for 27%. This CDR3 has 14 amino acids. The J segment lost 4 bases and the V segment lost 2 bases, leaving 1 base of the junction unmatched. Germline V CDR1 and CDR2: LGHDT, YNNKEL (reference sequence).

The sequenced sample was glioma tissue, nonneoplastic brain tissue, or PBMCs (not recorded which). The sequence came from a human donor with low-grade glioma or glioblastoma, undergoing nonglioma brain surgery, or in good health (not recorded which). V and J are TRBV3-1 and TRBJ2-2; 7 bases match TRBD1. CDR3 in amino acids: CASSQYRGTGELFF. CDR3 coding DNA: TGTGCCAGCAGCCAATACAGGGGCACCGGGGAGCTGTTTTTT.